What follows are 12 T cell receptor beta chains derived from one specimen sequenced in a study of regulatory dendritic cells for organ transplantation. The antigens for these receptors are not known. Sorted T cells were CFSE-labeled and cultured more than 4 days with allogeneic regulatory or mature dendritic cells at 1:10. Some clones are missing from TCRdb's copy, which holds only in-frame ones; the method was immunoSEQ multiplex PCR. The profile covers around 4,900 clones, with 65% to 85% appearing a single time and less than 20% taken by the ten largest. The specimen sequenced was memory CD8+ T cells from blood cultured with regulatory dendritic cells. The sample's subset: CD45RO+ memory T cells. The receptors stem from a human donor in good health.

J is TRBJ2-7 and V is TRBV11-3, with a weak D call TRBD2 (5 bases). This CDR3 has 12 amino acids. Germline V lookup: CDR1 SGHNT, CDR2 YENEEA. Trimming removed 5 bases from V and 2 bases from J, with 7 bases in between. CDR3 sequence (DNA): TGTGCCAGCAGCCGGCGGGCCTACGAGCAGTACTTC. Protein product: CASSRRAYEQYF. The full variable domain, completed using reference TRBV11-3 and TRBJ2-7, is EAGVVQSPRYKIIEKKQPVAFWCNPISGHNTLYWYLQNLGQGPELLIRYENEEAVDDSQLPKDRFSAERLKGVDSTLKIQPAELGDSAVYLCASSRRAYEQYFGPGTRLTVT.

CDR3 sequence reads: CASSLQEEQYF. The CDR3 nucleotides read TGTGCCAGCAGCTTACAAGAAGAGCAGTACTTC. The chain is built from TRBV11-2 and TRBJ2-7, with D hard to call. Deletions cut 2 bases from V and 7 bases from J, with 6 bases between. Germline assignment: CDR1 SGHAT and CDR2 FQNNGV. This CDR3 spans 11 amino acids.

The gene calls are TRBV6-6 and TRBJ1-5; 7 positions agree with TRBD1. Germline V gene data show CDR1 as MNHNY and CDR2 as SVGAGI (reference sequence). This CDR3 is built from 14 residues. With 3 bases clipped from V and 6 bases from J, the junction kept 5 bases outside the gene matches. Here the CDR3 DNA reads TGTGCCAGCAGTTATACAGGGGAACGTCAGCCCCAGCATTTT. This codes for CASSYTGERQPQHF.

V is TRBV7-2 and J is TRBJ1-4; perhaps TRBD1 as D (6 bases). CDR3 size: 15 residues. V was pared by 1 base and J by 2 bases, with 8 bases between. In germline, CDR1 is SGHTA, CDR2 FQGNSA. The chain's CDR3 is CASSLDRVTNEKLFF. DNA of the CDR3: TGTGCCAGCAGCTTAGACAGGGTTACTAATGAAAAACTGTTTTTT.

There are a few counts of this clone. The chain carries TRBV4-1 and TRBJ1-2, with 7 bases fitting TRBD1. Looked up from germline, CDR1 is MGHRA and CDR2 is YSYEKL. The CDR3 totals 14 residues. Unmatched junction bases numbered 3, after V lost 1 base and J lost 4 bases. CDR3 DNA sequence: TGCGCCAGCAGCCAAGCAAACAGGGGCTATGGCTACACCTTC. Protein product: CASSQANRGYGYTF.

CDR3 nucleotides: TGTGCCAGCAGCTTAGGATTGAACGAGCAGTACTTC. It yields the protein CASSLGLNEQYF. V is TRBV7-9 and J is TRBJ2-7; D gene unclear. The CDR3 spans 12 residues. V was trimmed by 1 base and J by 5 bases, leaving 6 bases between them. Looked up from germline, CDR1 is SEHNR and CDR2 is FQNEAQ (reference sequence).

The sample holds one count of this clone. This chain joins TRBV30 and TRBJ2-2; D unclear. V was clipped by 3 bases and J by 3 bases, with 11 bases between them. This CDR3 region has 14 residues. Germline loops: CDR1 GTSNPN, CDR2 SVGIG (reference sequence). CDR3 coding DNA: TGTGCCTGGAGACCCCCACGGGACACCGGGGAGCTGTTTTTT. Encoded protein: CAWRPPRDTGELFF.

The chain recombines TRBV7-9 with TRBJ1-4, with D unresolved. Germline-derived CDR1 and CDR2 are SEHNR and FQNEAQ (reference sequence). This CDR3 is built from 12 residues. Trimming took off 6 bases at V and 4 bases at J, with 6 bases between the two ends. Here the CDR3 DNA reads TGTGCCAGCAGTTCGGGTAATGAAAAACTGTTTTTT. Protein product: CASSSGNEKLFF.

The chain carries TRBV15 and TRBJ2-7; D might be TRBD2 (6 bases). Germline V gives CDR1 LNHNV, CDR2 YYDKDF (reference sequence). The V gene lost 3 bases and the J gene lost 3 bases, with 18 bases spanning the gap. This CDR3 region has 16 residues. CDR3 loop: CATSSPGPGLSYEQYF. Written as DNA, the CDR3 is TGTGCCACCAGCAGCCCCGGACCGGGACTTAGCTACGAGCAGTACTTC.

This chain joins TRBV9 and TRBJ2-1; tentatively, D is TRBD1 (5 bases). In germline, CDR1 is SGDLS, CDR2 YYNGEE. V lost 4 bases and J 10 bases, leaving 9 bases between the germline ends. CDR3 size: 11 residues. The DNA of the CDR3 is TGTGCCAGCAGCACGAAGGGGGAGCAGTTCTTC. Translating it yields CASSTKGEQFF. The complete variable domain, with remaining parts taken from reference TRBV9 and TRBJ2-1, reads DSGVTQTPKHLITATGQRVTLRCSPRSGDLSVYWYQQSLDQGLQFLIQYYNGEERAKGNILERFSAQQFPDLHSELNLSSLELGDSALYFCASSTKGEQFFGPGTRLTVL.

V gene TRBV6-5 combines with J gene TRBJ2-7; D is unclear. The CDR3 covers 15 residues. V was shortened by 0 bases and J by 3 bases, with 12 bases between the two germline ends. The germline CDR1 and CDR2 sequences are MNHEY and SVGAGI. The CDR3 DNA reads TGTGCCAGCAGTTACTCGATGTCTAGGGTCTACGAGCAGTACTTC. The encoded protein is CASSYSMSRVYEQYF.

This clone was seen more than once but under ten times. The chain employs TRBV11-2 and TRBJ2-7; D is uncertain. The germline V gene encodes CDR1 SGHAT and CDR2 FQNNGV. CDR3 length equals 11 residues. Trimming removed 7 bases at V and 3 bases at J, with 7 bases between. CDR3 sequence (DNA): TGTGCCAGCACCCAATACTACGAGCAGTACTTC. Amino acids: CASTQYYEQYF.